The rows below give T cell receptor beta chains drawn from one sample of a study of early T cells in non-severe SARS-CoV-2 infection. Each CDR3 protein gets one entry after TCRdb re-called the 5' RACE reads with MiXCR. Here the sample spans 53,000 or so distinct CDR3 sequences, over 7.5% being singletons. The sample taken for sequencing was whole blood. Every receptor here comes from an adult who was a healthcare worker with PCR-confirmed SARS-CoV-2 infection or an uninfected control (not recorded which). The CDR3 runs from the conserved cysteine through the conserved F or W. Fields, in order: CDR3 protein, CDR3 DNA, clone size, D gene, J gene, V gene. A D gene is named only where the DNA matches it firmly. A clone size is listed for some rows: how often the clone was seen (once, few, many), or a class if it is expanded.

cdr3_aa: CASSKPQSIDSPLHF
cdr3_nt: TGTGCCAGCTCTAAGCCGCAGAGTATCGATTCACCCCTCCACTTT
clone_size: few
d_call: -
j_call: TRBJ1-6
v_call: TRBV2

cdr3_aa: CSVEGSPYGYTF
cdr3_nt: TGCAGCGTTGAGGGCAGTCCCTATGGCTACACCTTC
clone_size: many
d_call: -
j_call: TRBJ1-2
v_call: TRBV29-1

cdr3_aa: CASSFGGPPYEQYF
cdr3_nt: TGTGCCAGCAGTTTTGGGGGGCCACCCTACGAGCAGTACTTC
clone_size: many
d_call: -
j_call: TRBJ2-7
v_call: TRBV27

cdr3_aa: CASSLAPLAGAGPASYNEQFF
cdr3_nt: TGCGCCAGCAGCTTGGCCCCCCTTGCAGGAGCGGGCCCGGCCTCCTACAATGAGCAGTTCTTC
clone_size: -
d_call: -
j_call: TRBJ2-1
v_call: TRBV5-1

cdr3_aa: CASSDSGRVDEQFF
cdr3_nt: TGCGCCAGCAGCGATAGCGGGAGAGTCGATGAGCAGTTCTTC
clone_size: few
d_call: TRBD2
j_call: TRBJ2-1
v_call: TRBV5-1

cdr3_aa: CASSKMTGTNQPQHF
cdr3_nt: TGTGCCAGCAGTAAAATGACAGGGACCAATCAGCCCCAGCATTTT
clone_size: few
d_call: TRBD1
j_call: TRBJ1-5
v_call: TRBV27

cdr3_aa: CASSWDENNSPLHF
cdr3_nt: TGTGCCAGCAGCTGGGACGAGAATAATTCACCCCTCCACTTT
clone_size: few
d_call: -
j_call: TRBJ1-6
v_call: TRBV11-1

cdr3_aa: CASSDSRQYF
cdr3_nt: TGTGCCAGCAGCGACTCAAGGCAGTATTTT
clone_size: -
d_call: -
j_call: TRBJ2-3
v_call: TRBV7-2

cdr3_aa: CASSLSGGTEAFF
cdr3_nt: TGTGCCAGCAGCTTATCCGGGGGCACTGAAGCTTTCTTT
clone_size: medium-sized
d_call: -
j_call: TRBJ1-1
v_call: TRBV7-2

cdr3_aa: CASSYAQQLYGYTF
cdr3_nt: TGTGCCAGCAGTTACGCCCAACAGCTTTATGGCTACACCTTC
clone_size: many
d_call: -
j_call: TRBJ1-2
v_call: TRBV6-2/TRBV6-3

cdr3_aa: CASTPEAGVIYEQYF
cdr3_nt: TGTGCCAGCACGCCCGAGGCAGGGGTAATCTACGAGCAGTACTTC
clone_size: many
d_call: -
j_call: TRBJ2-7
v_call: TRBV6-4

cdr3_aa: CATSGTRETQYF
cdr3_nt: TGTGCCACCAGTGGGACTCGTGAGACCCAGTACTTC
clone_size: few
d_call: -
j_call: TRBJ2-5
v_call: TRBV28

cdr3_aa: CASSVGGSAAKNIQYF
cdr3_nt: TGTGCCAGCAGCGTAGGGGGGTCAGCGGCCAAAAACATTCAGTACTTC
clone_size: -
d_call: -
j_call: TRBJ2-4
v_call: TRBV9

cdr3_aa: CASSYSQGGNTEAFF
cdr3_nt: TGTGCCAGCAGTTATTCACAGGGGGGGAACACTGAAGCTTTCTTT
clone_size: few
d_call: TRBD1
j_call: TRBJ1-1
v_call: TRBV6-5

cdr3_aa: CATSDLGGLQPQHF
cdr3_nt: TGTGCCACCAGTGATTTGGGGGGCTTGCAGCCCCAGCATTTT
clone_size: many
d_call: -
j_call: TRBJ1-5
v_call: TRBV24-1

cdr3_aa: CASSLQTGTGTDTQYF
cdr3_nt: TGCGCCAGCAGCCTCCAGACCGGGACAGGAACAGATACGCAGTATTTT
clone_size: few
d_call: TRBD1
j_call: TRBJ2-3
v_call: TRBV5-1

cdr3_aa: CASSHTQAYEQYF
cdr3_nt: TGTGCCAGCAGCCACACACAGGCCTACGAGCAGTACTTC
clone_size: -
d_call: -
j_call: TRBJ2-7
v_call: TRBV3-1

cdr3_aa: CASSLVGPEQYF
cdr3_nt: TGTGCCAGCAGCTTAGTAGGGCCCGAGCAGTACTTC
clone_size: -
d_call: -
j_call: TRBJ2-7
v_call: TRBV7-2

cdr3_aa: CSARGLAGNSYEQYF
cdr3_nt: TGCAGTGCTCGAGGACTAGCGGGGAACTCCTACGAGCAGTACTTC
clone_size: many
d_call: TRBD2
j_call: TRBJ2-7
v_call: TRBV20-1

cdr3_aa: CASVGGNTEAFF
cdr3_nt: TGTGCCAGCGTGGGAGGGAACACTGAAGCTTTCTTT
clone_size: -
d_call: -
j_call: TRBJ1-1
v_call: TRBV18

cdr3_aa: CASSRDAFYGYTF
cdr3_nt: TGTGCCAGCAGTCGCGACGCCTTCTATGGCTACACCTTC
clone_size: few
d_call: -
j_call: TRBJ1-2
v_call: TRBV12-3/TRBV12-4

cdr3_aa: CASSQGRTGANVLTF
cdr3_nt: TGCGCCAGCAGCCAGGGGCGAACTGGGGCCAACGTCCTGACTTTC
clone_size: many
d_call: -
j_call: TRBJ2-6
v_call: TRBV10-2

cdr3_aa: CSARDREYSRGNEQFF
cdr3_nt: TGCAGTGCTAGAGATCGAGAGTACTCGAGGGGCAATGAGCAGTTCTTC
clone_size: many
d_call: -
j_call: TRBJ2-1
v_call: TRBV20-1

cdr3_aa: CASSFEGGTHGDTQYF
cdr3_nt: TGTGCCAGCAGCTTCGAGGGGGGTACCCATGGAGATACGCAGTATTTT
clone_size: many
d_call: -
j_call: TRBJ2-3
v_call: TRBV11-2

cdr3_aa: CAYGVGQGYSNQPQHF
cdr3_nt: TGTGCTTACGGGGTCGGGCAGGGCTATAGCAATCAGCCCCAGCATTTT
clone_size: medium-sized
d_call: -
j_call: TRBJ1-5
v_call: TRBV30

cdr3_aa: CASSPRTEIREKLFF
cdr3_nt: TGTGCCAGCAGCCCCCGGACAGAGATACGTGAAAAACTGTTTTTT
clone_size: -
d_call: -
j_call: TRBJ1-4
v_call: TRBV11-2

cdr3_aa: CASSLGTGTYEQYF
cdr3_nt: TGTGCCAGCAGCTTAGGGACAGGAACCTACGAGCAGTACTTC
clone_size: few
d_call: TRBD1
j_call: TRBJ2-7
v_call: TRBV7-6

cdr3_aa: CASSPGDTNQGYF
cdr3_nt: TGTGCCAGCTCACCTGGGGACACCAATCAGGGGTACTTC
clone_size: many
d_call: -
j_call: TRBJ2-4
v_call: TRBV18

cdr3_aa: CATSSGSYNEQFF
cdr3_nt: TGTGCCACCAGTAGCGGTTCCTACAATGAGCAGTTCTTC
clone_size: many
d_call: -
j_call: TRBJ2-1
v_call: TRBV24-1

cdr3_aa: CSVPKTVLEGNTIYF
cdr3_nt: TGCAGCGTACCTAAAACAGTACTAGAAGGAAACACCATATATTTT
clone_size: many
d_call: -
j_call: TRBJ1-3
v_call: TRBV29-1

cdr3_aa: CASSQELTASTDTQYF
cdr3_nt: TGTGCCAGCAGCCAAGAATTGACGGCCAGCACAGATACGCAGTATTTT
clone_size: -
d_call: -
j_call: TRBJ2-3
v_call: TRBV4-2

cdr3_aa: CASSLPTGYEQYF
cdr3_nt: TGTGCCAGCAGCTTACCGACAGGCTACGAGCAGTACTTC
clone_size: few
d_call: -
j_call: TRBJ2-7
v_call: TRBV11-2

cdr3_aa: CASSFGNQPQHF
cdr3_nt: TGTGCCAGCAGTTTCGGCAATCAGCCCCAGCATTTT
clone_size: -
d_call: -
j_call: TRBJ1-5
v_call: TRBV28

cdr3_aa: CASSLVDRGRTGELFF
cdr3_nt: TGTGCCAGCAGCTTGGTTGACAGGGGGCGCACCGGGGAGCTGTTTTTT
clone_size: many
d_call: TRBD1
j_call: TRBJ2-2
v_call: TRBV5-6

cdr3_aa: CASRSRTGDTGELFF
cdr3_nt: TGTGCCAGCAGATCACGGACAGGGGACACCGGGGAGCTGTTTTTT
clone_size: -
d_call: TRBD1
j_call: TRBJ2-2
v_call: TRBV6-1

cdr3_aa: CASSLNPGELFF
cdr3_nt: TGTGCCAGCAGCTTAAACCCGGGGGAGCTGTTTTTT
clone_size: many
d_call: -
j_call: TRBJ2-2
v_call: TRBV7-2

cdr3_aa: CASSQEGGVYEDEQFF
cdr3_nt: TGTGCCAGCAGCCAGGAGGGGGGGGTTTATGAAGATGAGCAGTTCTTC
clone_size: many
d_call: -
j_call: TRBJ2-1
v_call: TRBV5-8

cdr3_aa: CASSRPESGNTIYF
cdr3_nt: TGTGCCAGCAGCCGTCCGGAATCTGGAAACACTATATATTTT
clone_size: many
d_call: -
j_call: TRBJ1-3
v_call: TRBV7-9

cdr3_aa: CASSQWTSGSNTGELFF
cdr3_nt: TGCGCCAGCAGCCAATGGACTAGCGGGTCGAACACCGGGGAGCTGTTTTTT
clone_size: few
d_call: TRBD2
j_call: TRBJ2-2
v_call: TRBV4-1

cdr3_aa: CASSSIALAGGTDTQYF
cdr3_nt: TGTGCCAGCAGCTCGATTGCCCTAGCGGGGGGCACAGATACGCAGTATTTT
clone_size: few
d_call: TRBD2
j_call: TRBJ2-3
v_call: TRBV13

cdr3_aa: CAYVRGTYRPSGTYEQYF
cdr3_nt: TGTGCCTACGTTCGCGGGACTTATCGTCCTAGCGGAACCTACGAGCAGTACTTC
clone_size: many
d_call: TRBD2
j_call: TRBJ2-7
v_call: TRBV11-2

cdr3_aa: CAISEPGNPRGDTQYF
cdr3_nt: TGTGCCATCAGTGAACCCGGGAACCCGAGGGGAGATACGCAGTATTTT
clone_size: many
d_call: -
j_call: TRBJ2-3
v_call: TRBV10-3

cdr3_aa: CASSLLGGRNTGELFF
cdr3_nt: TGTGCCAGCAGCTTGTTGGGGGGTCGGAACACCGGGGAGCTGTTTTTT
clone_size: -
d_call: -
j_call: TRBJ2-2
v_call: TRBV5-4

cdr3_aa: CASSFLNPGQPQHF
cdr3_nt: TGTGCCAGCAGTTTCTTGAATCCCGGTCAGCCCCAGCATTTT
clone_size: many
d_call: -
j_call: TRBJ1-5
v_call: TRBV28

cdr3_aa: CSVEAIGVTGGEQYF
cdr3_nt: TGCAGCGTTGAAGCCATAGGGGTTACAGGGGGAGAGCAGTACTTC
clone_size: few
d_call: TRBD1
j_call: TRBJ2-7
v_call: TRBV29-1

cdr3_aa: CATSRDRDSSYNEQFF
cdr3_nt: TGTGCCACCAGCAGAGATAGGGATAGCTCCTACAATGAGCAGTTCTTC
clone_size: few
d_call: -
j_call: TRBJ2-1
v_call: TRBV15

cdr3_aa: CASSEAYADTQYF
cdr3_nt: TGTGCCAGCAGTGAAGCATATGCAGATACGCAGTATTTT
clone_size: -
d_call: -
j_call: TRBJ2-3
v_call: TRBV6-5

cdr3_aa: CASSGNLGTVAPPPSYGYTF
cdr3_nt: TGTGCCAGCAGTGGGAACCTTGGGACAGTGGCTCCCCCCCCAAGCTATGGCTACACCTTC
clone_size: many
d_call: TRBD1
j_call: TRBJ1-2
v_call: TRBV25-1

cdr3_aa: CSARRTAYEQYF
cdr3_nt: TGCAGTGCCCGGAGGACAGCCTACGAGCAGTACTTC
clone_size: -
d_call: -
j_call: TRBJ2-7
v_call: TRBV20-1